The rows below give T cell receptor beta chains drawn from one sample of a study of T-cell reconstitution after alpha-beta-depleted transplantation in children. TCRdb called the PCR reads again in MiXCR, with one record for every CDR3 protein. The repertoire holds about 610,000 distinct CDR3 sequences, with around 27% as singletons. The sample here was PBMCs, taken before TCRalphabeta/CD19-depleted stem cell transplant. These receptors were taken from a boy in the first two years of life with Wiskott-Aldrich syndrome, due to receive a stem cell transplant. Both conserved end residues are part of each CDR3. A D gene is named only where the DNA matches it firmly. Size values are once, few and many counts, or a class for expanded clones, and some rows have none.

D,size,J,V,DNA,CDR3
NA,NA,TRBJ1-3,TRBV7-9,TGTGCCAGCAGCTTCAGGGAATCTGGAAACACCATATATTTT,CASSFRESGNTIYF
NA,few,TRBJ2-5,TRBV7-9,TGTGCCAGCAGAACCTCGGGTCGGGAAGGAGGAGAGACCCAGTACTTC,CASRTSGREGGETQYF
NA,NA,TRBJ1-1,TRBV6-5,TGTGCCAGCAGTTACTCGGGGGGGGCAACTGAAGCTTTCTTT,CASSYSGGATEAFF
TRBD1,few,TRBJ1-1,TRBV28,TGTGCCAGCAGTTTCGTAGTTGGGACAGGGTCTGAAGCTTTCTTT,CASSFVVGTGSEAFF
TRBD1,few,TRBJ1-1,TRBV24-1,TGTGCCGCTGAGCCGGGACAGGGGAACACTGAAGCTTTCTTT,CAAEPGQGNTEAFF
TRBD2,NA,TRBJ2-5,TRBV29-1,TGCAGCGTTCGGACTAGCGGGAGCTGGGGGGAGACCCAGTACTTC,CSVRTSGSWGETQYF
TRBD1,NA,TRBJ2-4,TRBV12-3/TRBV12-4,TGTGCCAGCAGTGACGCCGGGACAGAGAGAAACATTCAGTACTTC,CASSDAGTERNIQYF
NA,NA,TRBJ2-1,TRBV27,TGTGCCAGCAATGGGCAGGGGTACAATGAGCAGTTCTTC,CASNGQGYNEQFF
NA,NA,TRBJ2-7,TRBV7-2,TGTGCCAGCAGCCCTCGAAGCTCCTACGAGCAGTACTTC,CASSPRSSYEQYF
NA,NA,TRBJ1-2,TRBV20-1,TGCAGTGCTAATCCCGGGAACTATGGCTACACCTTC,CSANPGNYGYTF
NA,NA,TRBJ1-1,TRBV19,TGTGCCAGTAGTGGAGGGGGGGCCACTGAAGCTTTCTTT,CASSGGGATEAFF
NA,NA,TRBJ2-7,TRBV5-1,TGCGCCAGCAGCACCCGGGACGGTTCCGGGCAGTACTTC,CASSTRDGSGQYF
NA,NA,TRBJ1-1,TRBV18,TGTGCCAGCTCACCACCGAGCCAGGGTGTCGCTGAAGCTTTCTTT,CASSPPSQGVAEAFF
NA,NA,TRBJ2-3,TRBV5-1,TGCGCCAGCAGCCATGATCCTGATACGCAGTATTTT,CASSHDPDTQYF
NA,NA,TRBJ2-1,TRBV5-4,TGTGCCAGCAGCTTGGTAGCAACTACCTACAATGAGCAGTTCTTC,CASSLVATTYNEQFF
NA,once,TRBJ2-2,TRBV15,TGTGCCACCACAAGACTAGGTGCCGGGGAGCTGTTTTTT,CATTRLGAGELFF
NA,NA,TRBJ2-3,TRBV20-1,TGCAGTGCTAGGACTCAGGGCGGAGATACGCAGTATTTT,CSARTQGGDTQYF
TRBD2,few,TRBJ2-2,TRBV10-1,TGCGCCAGCAGCGAAGCGGGAGGGAACACCGGGGAGCTGTTTTTT,CASSEAGGNTGELFF
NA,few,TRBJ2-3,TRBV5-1,TGCGCCAGCAGCTCGGGACCAGGTGGCACAGATACGCAGTATTTT,CASSSGPGGTDTQYF
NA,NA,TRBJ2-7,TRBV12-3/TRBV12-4,TGTGCCAGCAGTTCGATGGCAGGGGACTACGAGCAGTACTTC,CASSSMAGDYEQYF
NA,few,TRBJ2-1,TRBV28,TGTGCCAGCAGTCCAGAAATGCGGTTGGGATACAATGAGCAGTTCTTC,CASSPEMRLGYNEQFF
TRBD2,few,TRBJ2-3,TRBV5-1,TGCGCCAGCAGCCCGGGACTAGCGGGGAGGGCAGATACGCAGTATTTT,CASSPGLAGRADTQYF
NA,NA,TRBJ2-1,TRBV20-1,TGCAGTGCTAGAGATTCTAGGGTCTACGACAATGAGCAGTTCTTC,CSARDSRVYDNEQFF
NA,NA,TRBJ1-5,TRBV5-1,TGCGCCAGCAGCTGGGGGGGGGCAGGACAGCCCCAGCATTTT,CASSWGGAGQPQHF
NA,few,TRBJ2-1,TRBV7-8,TGTGCCAGCACCGTAGCGAGCCGCTCCTACAATGAGCAGTTCTTC,CASTVASRSYNEQFF
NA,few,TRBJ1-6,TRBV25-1,TGTGCCAGCAGTGAATGGGCCGGCGAGAATTCACCCCTCCACTTT,CASSEWAGENSPLHF
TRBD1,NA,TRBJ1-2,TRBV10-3,TGTGCCATCAGCGCTGACAGGGATACTGGCTACACCTTC,CAISADRDTGYTF
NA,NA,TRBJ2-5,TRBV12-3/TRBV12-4,TGTGCCAGCAGTGGGATAGGGGAGACCCAGTACTTC,CASSGIGETQYF
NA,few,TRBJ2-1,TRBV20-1,TGCAGTGCTAGGGGATATAGGGGGCAGGGAGGAAAAAATGAGCAGTTCTTC,CSARGYRGQGGKNEQFF
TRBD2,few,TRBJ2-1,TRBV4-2,TGTGCCAGCAGCCGCTGGACTAGCGGGAATCAGTACAATGAGCAGTTCTTC,CASSRWTSGNQYNEQFF
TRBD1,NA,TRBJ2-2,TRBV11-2,TGTGCCAGCAGTCCTCGCTACAGGGGCTACAACACCGGGGAGCTGTTTTTT,CASSPRYRGYNTGELFF
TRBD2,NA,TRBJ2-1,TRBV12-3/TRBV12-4,TGTGCCAGCAGCCGGACTAGCGGGAGTTGGGCGTATGAGCAGTTCTTC,CASSRTSGSWAYEQFF
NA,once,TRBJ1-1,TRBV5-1,TGCGCCAGCAGCTTGTCGGTATGGACTGAAGCTTTCTTT,CASSLSVWTEAFF
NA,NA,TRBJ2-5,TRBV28,TGTGCCAGCACTTCCCAGGTTCAAGAGACCCAGAACTTC,CASTSQVQETQNF
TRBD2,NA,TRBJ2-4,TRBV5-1,TGCGCCAGCAGCCTCGAACCTAGCGGGAGGACCTCAATACTAGCCAAAAACATTCAGTACTTC,CASSLEPSGRTSILAKNIQYF
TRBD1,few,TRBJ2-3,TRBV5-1,TGCGCCAGCAGCCCGGGGACAGGGGGATTTACAGATACGCAGTATTTT,CASSPGTGGFTDTQYF
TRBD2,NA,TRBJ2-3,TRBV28,TGTGCCAGCACACTAGCGGGGGCGCCTAGCACAGATACGCAGTATTTT,CASTLAGAPSTDTQYF
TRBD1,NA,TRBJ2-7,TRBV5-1,TGCGCCAGCAGCCTAGGGACAGCGATATCCTACGAGCAGTACTTC,CASSLGTAISYEQYF
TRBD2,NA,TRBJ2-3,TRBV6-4,TGTGCCAGCAGCCAGCGGGAGGGGGCAGATACGCAGTATTTT,CASSQREGADTQYF
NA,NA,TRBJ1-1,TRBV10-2,TGCGCCAGCGGCACAGGGCCTTTTGAAGCTTTCTTT,CASGTGPFEAFF
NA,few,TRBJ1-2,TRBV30,TGTGCCTGGAGTAAGTCGACAGGAGGAGGCTACACCTTC,CAWSKSTGGGYTF
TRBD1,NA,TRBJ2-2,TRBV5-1,TGCGCCAGCACCGGACAGGCGGCGGGTGCGATCACCGGGGAGCTGTTTTTT,CASTGQAAGAITGELFF
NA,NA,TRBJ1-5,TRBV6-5,TGTGCCAGCAGTTACTCGGGACAAACCCAGCCCCAGCATTTT,CASSYSGQTQPQHF
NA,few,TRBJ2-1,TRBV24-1,TGTGCCACCAGTGACTCCGAAAACCTCTCCTACAATGAGCAGTTCTTC,CATSDSENLSYNEQFF
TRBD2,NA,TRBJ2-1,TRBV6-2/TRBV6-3,TGTGCCAGTACTAGCGGTTACTCCTACAATGAGCAGTTCTTC,CASTSGYSYNEQFF
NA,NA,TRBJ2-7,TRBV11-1,TGTGCCAGCAGCTCCGAGGTCATCGCCTACGAGCAGTACTTC,CASSSEVIAYEQYF
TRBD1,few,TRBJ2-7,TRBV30,TGTGCCTGGCAACCGGGACAGGGACTAATTTGGTACTTC,CAWQPGQGLIWYF
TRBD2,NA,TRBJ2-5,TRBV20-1,TGCAGTGCTAGCCTTAGACTAGCGGGAGTTGGTAGGCAAGAGACCCAGTACTTC,CSASLRLAGVGRQETQYF
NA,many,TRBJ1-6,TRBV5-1,TGCGCCAGCAGCTTGGGGGCAGGGGAGTTTTCACCCCTCCACTTT,CASSLGAGEFSPLHF
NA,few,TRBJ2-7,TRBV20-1,TGCTCGGGCCGAGTGGTCCACGAGCAGTACTTC,CSGRVVHEQYF
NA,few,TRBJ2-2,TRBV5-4,TGTGCCAGCAGCTACGCGGTGGGCACCGGGGAGCTGTTTTTT,CASSYAVGTGELFF
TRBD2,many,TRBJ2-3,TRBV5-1,TGCGCCAGCAGCTCCGTTTCAGCGGGAGTGACAGATACGCAGTATTTT,CASSSVSAGVTDTQYF
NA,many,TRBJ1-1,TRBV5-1,TGCGCCAGCAGCTTGGGCAGGGACACTGAAGCTTTCTTT,CASSLGRDTEAFF
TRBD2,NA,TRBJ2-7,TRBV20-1,TGCAGTGCTAGACTAGCGGGAGCCCACGAGCAGTACTTC,CSARLAGAHEQYF